This T cell receptor (beta chain) was identified in a study of response to subunit inactivated influenza vaccine. MiXCR, applied by TCRdb to the RT-PCR reads, yields one record per CDR3 protein. This table holds 750,000 to 850,000 distinct CDR3 sequences, roughly 20% found once. Study-level results: The authors suggested that every seasonal influenza vaccination recruits few new T cells.

Per the germline V gene, CDR1 is SNHLY and CDR2 is FYNNEI. The CDR3 contains 15 residues. Losses at the gene ends were 7 bases for V and 13 bases for J; bases not matched to a gene: 20. A remark on this clonotype: The target antigen is unknown.

The origin of this receptor is a man in his forties or fifties who received an inactivated influenza vaccine. The chain carries TRBV2 and TRBJ2-5, with 8 bases fitting TRBD1. The specimen comprised PBMCs from blood, sampled more than 4 days after vaccination. The CDR3 spells CASKRIDRGALPPYF. In DNA form, the CDR3 reads TGTGCCAGCAAAAGAATAGACAGGGGCGCCCTGCCCCCGTACTTC.